This T cell receptor (beta chain) was found in a study of shared clonotypes between healthy human individuals (dated by TCRdb to the early 2020s). For context, the study as a whole: A few men and a couple of women, aged 18 to 49 years, made up the cohort. For each donor, three plates each were used for CD4 naive and CD4 memory, two plates were used for CD8 naive, and one plate was used for CD8 memory. Different laboratories and diverse techniques were used to prepare libraries and sequence TCR repertoires, to increase sequencing depth and limit assay-specific biases. Between about 0.8 and 9 billion PBMCs per donor were obtained by leukapheresis. To estimate repertoire size and how much clonotype sharing occurs between individuals, the study deeply sequenced the blood TCR repertoires of several healthy adults.

Using the deep immunoSEQ assay, TCR CDR3 regions were amplified from genomic DNA by multiplex PCR. Genomic DNA extracted from each cell subset was distributed evenly over all wells of several immunoSEQ 96-well plates, and each plate served as one replicate. For sorted subsets, 200 to 250 ng genomic DNA, equal to tens of thousands of T cell genomes, was loaded into each replicate PCR. Purified libraries were quantified with a Qubit 3.0 fluorometer, sized on a Bioanalyzer 2100, and re-quantified with the KAPA Library Quantification kit. Every immunoSEQ 96-well plate was sequenced on a separate single-read 150-cycle Illumina NextSeq 550 flow cell. As for the authors' bioinformatics: The immunoSEQ output contained only junctional sequences without quality scores, so filtering could not match that applied to full-length reads. To assign V/J genes and CDR3, sequences were annotated using PyIR, a Python wrapper for IgBLAST v1.9, with IMGT germline references. Reads were filtered out if the reads had weak V/J assignments (E-value above 1e-6), no CDR3, stop codons, out-of-frame junctions, or ambiguous translated residues. A V3J clonotype was defined by an identical inferred V gene, J gene, and CDR3 amino acid sequence. Percentage overlap between repertoires was computed as shared unique clonotypes divided by the size of the smaller repertoire. RTK rarefaction, the Chao1 estimator, and Recon v2.1 estimates of unobserved clonotypes were used to assess repertoire richness. OLGA was used to compute generation probabilities for all TCRbeta clonotypes that the gDNA method yielded from a handful of donors. TCRdb retrieved this table from immuneACCESS and kept in-frame rearrangements only. Not all clones are present; in checked studies, unresolved V genes account for under half, and no reason is known for the remainder. Clonal size and the V and J genes are those of that table, whereas D and trimming came from the DNA. Recorded for this sample are some 2,500,000 clones; around 90% of them occurred a single time. The ten largest clones add up to 0.3% to 0.45% of the sample.

Details on this clone: The specificity of this receptor is unknown. Per-nucleotide qualities are absent, and no much larger clonotype sits a single base away.

The full study reports these points: Naive subsets generally had larger estimated clonotype richness than memory subsets. Pairwise subsampling led to the expectation that sequencing depth would affect the degree of clonotype sharing among donors. Even with the large sequencing depth, rarefaction of the sorted-subset datasets indicated that sequencing was incomplete. The small number of donors limited the genetic and exposure-history diversity represented. Higher generation probabilities were observed for clonotypes shared by all four sorted-subset donors than for non-shared clonotypes. Only blood was sampled, and tissue TCR repertoires likely differ from those in blood. Across a few donors, about 5.2% of naive CD4, approximately 3.5% of naive CD8, around 2.1% of memory CD4, and approximately 0.42% of memory CD8 clonotypes were shared.

From the cysteine up to the phenylalanine, the CDR3 has a length of 17 residues. Kept here is only the CDR3 DNA, which spans 51 bases and is read in frame from base 1. Trimming takes 0 bases from V and 0 bases from J, and the germline ends sit 15 bases apart. The donors were healthy, HIV-negative adults who had no recently reported acute infections or vaccinations. All donors were Caucasian adults living in Nashville, Tennessee, USA. CD4+ T cells were enriched through magnetic negative selection, after which naive cells were positively selected on CD45RA and the remaining negative fraction served as the memory subset. Blood was collected by leukapheresis, and PBMCs were isolated by Ficoll-Histopaque density gradient centrifugation and then cryopreserved in liquid nitrogen vapor phase. Purity and quantity of every magnetically sorted T cell population were checked by analytical flow cytometry. Genomic DNA was isolated from every sorted fraction and measured by UV absorbance on a Nanodrop 2000c.

Here the chain combines TRBV6-7 and TRBJ2-7; the D gene is possibly TRBD2, with 5 bases matching. TRBV6-7 is an ORF for which the function is uncertain. The TCR comes from a man between 18 and 35 years old in good health. Some clones in this sample may be carry-over from other donors' samples. The sample was naive CD4+ T cells from PBMCs. The cell subset or site label here, explained by the study, means: CD45RA+ positively selected. The CDR3 corresponds to CASSYSNPSGSSYEQYF. The sequence in DNA is TGTGCCAGCAGTTACTCGAATCCGTCGGGAAGCTCCTACGAGCAGTACTTC.